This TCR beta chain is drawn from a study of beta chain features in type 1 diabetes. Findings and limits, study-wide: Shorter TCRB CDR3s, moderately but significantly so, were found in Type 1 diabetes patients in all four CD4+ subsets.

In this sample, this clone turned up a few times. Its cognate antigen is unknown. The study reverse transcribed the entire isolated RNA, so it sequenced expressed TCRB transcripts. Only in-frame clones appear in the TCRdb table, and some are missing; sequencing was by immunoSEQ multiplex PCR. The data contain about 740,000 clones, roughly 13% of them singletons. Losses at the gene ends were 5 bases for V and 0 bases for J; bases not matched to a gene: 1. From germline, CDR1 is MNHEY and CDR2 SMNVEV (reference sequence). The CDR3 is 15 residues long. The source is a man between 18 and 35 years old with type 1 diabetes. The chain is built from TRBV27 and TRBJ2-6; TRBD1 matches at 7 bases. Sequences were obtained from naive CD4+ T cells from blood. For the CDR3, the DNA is TGTGCCAGCAGTCCAGGGGGCTCTGGGGCCAACGTCCTGACTTTC. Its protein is CASSPGGSGANVLTF. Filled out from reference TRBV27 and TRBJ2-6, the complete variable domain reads EAQVTQNPRYLITVTGKKLTVTCSQNMNHEYMSWYRQDPGLGLRQIYYSMNVEVTDKGDVPEGYKVSRKEKRNFPLILESPSPNQTSLYFCASSPGGSGANVLTFGAGSRLTVL.